These T cell receptor beta chains were read from a single sample in a study of blood T cells in healthy people across ages. TCRdb re-called the 5' RACE reads with MiXCR, one entry per CDR3 protein. The sample contains a few hundred thousand distinct CDR3 sequences, approximately 30% of which appear only once. Sample: blood. Receptors originate from a woman aged 70-85 years in good health. CDR3s include the opening cysteine and the closing phenylalanine or tryptophan. A D gene is named only where the DNA matches it firmly. The size of a clone is reported for some rows only, either as once, few or many, or as a class for expanded clones.

TRBJ2-1 TRBV7-8 few NA TGTGCCAGCGTAGGAGGTCAGCGGATCAGTGAGCAGTCCTTC CASVGGQRISEQSF
TRBJ2-1 TRBV6-2/TRBV6-3 few TRBD2 TGTGCCAGCAGCCACCCACAAAGCGGGGGGGCAAAGAATGAGCAGTTCTTC CASSHPQSGGAKNEQFF
TRBJ1-4 TRBV20-1 few NA TGCAGTGCCTCCCGGGAGAGGGGAGGCGAAAAACTGTTTTTT CSASRERGGEKLFF
TRBJ2-5 TRBV11-3 NA NA TGTGCCAGCAGCCTTCCTTGGGGAGCTGAGGAGTTCTTC CASSLPWGAEEFF
TRBJ2-6 TRBV7-2 NA TRBD2 TGTGCCAGCAGCACTAGCGGCATCTCTGGGGCCAACGTCCTGCCTTTC CASSTSGISGANVLPF
TRBJ2-7 TRBV20-1 NA NA TGCAGTGCTGAGGGGGGGGCGTACTACGAGCAGTACTTC CSAEGGAYYEQYF
TRBJ2-7 TRBV3-1 NA TRBD1 TGTGCCAGCAGCCAAACAGGACAGGGCTCCTACGAGCAGTACTTC CASSQTGQGSYEQYF
TRBJ2-5 TRBV20-1 NA NA TGCAGTGCCCTCTACGTCGGGTACCAAGAGACCCAGTACTTC CSALYVGYQETQYF
TRBJ2-7 TRBV4-1 NA NA TGCGCCAGCAGCCCCGGTGTGCAGGTCCCCTCCTACGAGCAGTACTTC CASSPGVQVPSYEQYF
TRBJ2-7 TRBV6-2/TRBV6-3 NA TRBD2 TGTGCCAGCAGTTACTCGAGCCTAGCGGGGGTCGAACAGTACTTC CASSYSSLAGVEQYF
TRBJ2-5 TRBV11-3 few TRBD2 TGTGCCAGCAGCTTACAAGCGGGGGGCCAGGAGACCCAGTACTTC CASSLQAGGQETQYF
TRBJ2-5 TRBV9 NA TRBD1 TGTGCCAGCAGCGCCAGACAGGGGCAAGAGACCCAGTACTTC CASSARQGQETQYF
TRBJ1-2 TRBV20-1 NA NA TGCAGTGCTAGAGATCAGACATCCTATGGCTACACCTTC CSARDQTSYGYTF
TRBJ2-3 TRBV11-2 few NA TGTGCCAGCAGCTTAGATCTCATCACAGATACGCAGTATTTT CASSLDLITDTQYF
TRBJ2-3 TRBV20-1 few NA TGCAGTGCTAGAGGGGGAGGGGGGGCCTCAGATACGCAGTATTTT CSARGGGGASDTQYF
TRBJ2-5 TRBV20-1 few NA TGCAGTGCCCGCGGCGGGGCCTCCCAAGAGACCCAGTACTTC CSARGGASQETQYF
TRBJ1-4 TRBV19 NA NA TGTGCCAGACACGAGGGTGGTGAAAAACTGTTTTTT CARHEGGEKLFF
TRBJ2-1 TRBV20-1 NA TRBD2 TGCAGTCCCACACCTAGCGGGGGGTCAGAGCAGTTCTTC CSPTPSGGSEQFF
TRBJ1-2 TRBV12-5 NA TRBD1 TGTGCTAGTGGCACCACCGACAGGGCAAATGATGGCTACACCTTC CASGTTDRANDGYTF
TRBJ1-2 TRBV2 NA TRBD1 TGTGCCAGCAGTGAAAGTGGCAGGGGGCCTAACTATGGCTACACCTTC CASSESGRGPNYGYTF
TRBJ2-5 TRBV5-1 many NA TGCGCCAGCAGCGCTGAATTGGACGGTGGGGCGGAGACCCAGTACTTC CASSAELDGGAETQYF
TRBJ1-1 TRBV30 few NA TGTGCCTGGAGTCAGCAACCTCAGACTGAAGCTTTCTTT CAWSQQPQTEAFF
TRBJ2-1 TRBV20-1 few NA TGCAGTGCCCGAAGCCTAGCCGACAATGAGCAGTTCTTC CSARSLADNEQFF
TRBJ1-1 TRBV5-1 few NA TGCGCCAGCAGCCAAACAACTGACACTGAAGCTTTCTTT CASSQTTDTEAFF
TRBJ2-1 TRBV20-1 NA TRBD2 TGCAGTGCTAGAGGGACTAGCGGGGGCCCCGCGTTCTTC CSARGTSGGPAFF
TRBJ2-2 TRBV3-1 few TRBD2 TGTGCCAGCAGCCCGATAGCGGGGGTGCTCGGGGAGCTGTTTTTT CASSPIAGVLGELFF
TRBJ1-3 TRBV12-3/TRBV12-4 NA TRBD1 TGTGCCAGCAGAGAAACAGGGGTGGAAAACACCATATATTTT CASRETGVENTIYF
TRBJ2-2 TRBV6-1 NA NA TGTGCCAGCAGTGAACGTAGGGGATACACCGGGGAGCTGTTTTTT CASSERRGYTGELFF
TRBJ2-1 TRBV28 few TRBD2 TGTGCCAGCAGTTTGACTAGCGGGGGGTTTGTCGGTGAGCAGTTCTTC CASSLTSGGFVGEQFF
TRBJ1-1 TRBV6-6 NA NA TGTGCCAGCAGCTTGATGGGGGATCGAATGGAAGCTTTCTTT CASSLMGDRMEAFF
TRBJ1-4 TRBV20-1 NA TRBD1 TGCAGTGCTCGACCTCGACAGGGGAAAAATGAAAAACTGTTTTTT CSARPRQGKNEKLFF
TRBJ1-4 TRBV2 NA NA TGTGCCGCGTCGCTAGAAGTTAATGAAAAACTGTTTTTT CAASLEVNEKLFF
TRBJ1-1 TRBV5-5 few NA TGTGCCAGCACCACGGCGGGTGGGTACACTGAAGCTTTCTTT CASTTAGGYTEAFF
TRBJ2-2 TRBV6-2/TRBV6-3 few NA TGTGCCAGCAATTCGGAAAAAGCCGGGGAGCTGTTTTTT CASNSEKAGELFF
TRBJ2-5 TRBV20-1 NA NA TGCAGTGCTACGACCCCCCGCCAAGAGACCCAGTACTTC CSATTPRQETQYF
TRBJ2-7 TRBV5-1 many TRBD2 TGCGCCAGCAGCCCTGGACTAGCGGGGTCTTACGAGCAGTACTTC CASSPGLAGSYEQYF
TRBJ1-2 TRBV7-2 few NA TGTGCCAGCAGCCCTCTCGGGGAGGTGTATGGCTACACCTTC CASSPLGEVYGYTF
TRBJ1-5 TRBV3-1 NA TRBD1 TGTGCCAGCAGCCAAGGGGGACAGGGACGGAGCAATCAGCCCCAGCATTTT CASSQGGQGRSNQPQHF
TRBJ2-5 TRBV5-1 NA NA TGCGCCAGCAGTTATCCCGGCAGGGAAGAGACCCAGTACTTC CASSYPGREETQYF
TRBJ2-5 TRBV20-1 many TRBD1 TGCAGTGCTTTGGACAGGGGCGGACAAGAGACCCAGTACTTC CSALDRGGQETQYF
TRBJ1-2 TRBV29-1 NA NA TGCAGCGTTGAAGACGGAAGCCCCTATGGCTACACCTTC CSVEDGSPYGYTF
TRBJ2-5 TRBV7-2 NA NA TGTGCCAGCAGCTCAATGGGGGAAGAGACCCAGTACTTC CASSSMGEETQYF